Listed here is a single TCR beta chain. The antigen is unknown. TCRdb's copy holds only in-frame clones and misses some; the assay was immunoSEQ multiplex PCR. This repertoire shows roughly 60,000 clones, around 80% found once; its top ten account for nearly 7.5%. This sample is part of a study of a mutant IDH1 vaccine in newly diagnosed glioma. Regarding the study as a whole: Across multiple MHC alleles, over 90% of patients had vaccine-induced responses.

Germline V lookup: CDR1 MNHNS, CDR2 SASEGT. V was cut by 7 bases and J by 4 bases, with 14 bases left in between. The CDR3 covers 15 residues. As to time point: week 5, during vaccination. Topical imiquimod accompanied each vaccine dose, which consisted of 300 ug of mutant IDH1 20-mer peptide. The gene calls are TRBV6-1 and TRBJ1-6; D call uncertain. The sequence was collected from a woman in her forties or fifties with glioma. Sequencing used PBMCs, obtained from a glioma patient whose treatment included an IDH1 peptide vaccine. The CDR3: CASNLGEQYNSPLHF. The CDR3 region has the DNA TGTGCCAGCAACCTGGGCGAACAATATAATTCACCCCTCCACTTT.